Following are 13 T cell receptor beta chains from one sample sequenced in a study of CD8+ T cells in alopecia areata (dated by TCRdb to the late 2010s). Receptors were amplified or captured by the immunoSEQ multiplex PCR assay. For TCR sequencing, RNA was extracted from every sample and reverse transcribed into cDNA to serve as template. What TCRdb holds here is the immuneACCESS table cut down to in-frame rearrangements. Part of the clones is not present; checked against another copy, under half of the missing clones reflect an unresolved V gene, and the others are unexplained. In this sample the table shows about 180,000 clones, about 55% of which occur a single time. Less than 14% of the sample belongs to the ten largest clones. This specimen's time point label, per the study, means: around 24 weeks on oral tofacitinib. The treatment or condition tag for this specimen amounts to: oral pan-JAK inhibitor, 5-10 mg twice daily.

Sequencing was performed on CD8+ T cells sorted from blood, taken at week 24, from a patient treated with tofacitinib. These TCRs come from a human donor with alopecia areata.

Concerning this clone: Other DNA variants within this sample encode the same CDR3. V gene TRBV9 combines with J gene TRBJ1-1; D not resolved. V dropped 3 bases and J dropped 1 base, with 4 bases sitting between them. Germline CDR1 SGDLS, CDR2 YYNGEE. The CDR3 is made up of 12 amino acids. Here the CDR3 reads CASSAANTEAFF. CDR3 in DNA: TGTGCCAGCAGCGCGGCGAACACTGAAGCTTTCTTT.

The chain uses TRBV9 and TRBJ2-5, with D maybe TRBD2 (5 bases). Trimming left V 0 bases short and J 5 bases short, with 11 bases between. Germline loops: CDR1 SGDLS, CDR2 YYNGEE. CDR3 length equals 14 residues. CDR3 coding DNA: TGTGCCAGCAGCGTAGGAGGGTCGGCGGAGACCCAGTACTTC. Translating gives CASSVGGSAETQYF.

This clone was counted a few times. This chain connects TRBV7-8 to TRBJ2-1, with 8 bases fitting TRBD1. With V trimmed by 2 bases and J by 3 bases, 6 bases remained unmatched. The CDR3 consists of 16 residues. Germline CDR1 is SGHVS and CDR2 is FQNEAQ. CDR3 bases: TGTGCCAGCAGCTTAACGGGACAGGAAAACTACAATGAGCAGTTCTTC. Its translation is CASSLTGQENYNEQFF.

This clone has just a few counts. The rearrangement uses TRBV2 and TRBJ1-5; D unresolved. This CDR3 contains 15 residues. Trimming shortened V by 5 bases and J by 5 bases, and 16 bases separated the two germline ends. CDR1 and CDR2 from the germline V gene are SNHLY and FYNNEI. In nucleotides, the CDR3 is TGTGCCAGCAGTTTTGACCTCTCCTTAGATCAGCCCCAGCATTTT. Translated, it gives CASSFDLSLDQPQHF.

With regard to this clone: Other DNA sequences in this specimen translate into the identical CDR3. The V gene is TRBV29-1, the J gene TRBJ2-1; D is perhaps TRBD2 (5 bases). V lost 3 bases and J lost 8, with 8 bases in between. The CDR3 is 11 residues long. Germline V gene data show CDR1 as SQVTM and CDR2 as ANQGSEA. This chain's CDR3 is CSVDREYEQFF. CDR3 in DNA: TGCAGCGTTGATAGGGAGTATGAGCAGTTCTTC.

The chain uses TRBV29-1 and TRBJ2-3, with D perhaps matching TRBD2 (6 bases). V was cut by 7 bases and J by 2 bases, with 22 bases left in between. The CDR3 is made up of 16 amino acids. CDR1 is SQVTM and CDR2 is ANQGSEA in the germline V gene. CDR3 DNA: TGCAGCGCAAGAGGCTTGGGAGCGGGCCCCACAGATACGCAGTATTTT. Translating it yields CSARGLGAGPTDTQYF.

The CDR3 DNA follows: TGTGCCAGCAGCTTAGAACTAGTTGGAGAGACCCAGTACTTC. Translated, it gives CASSLELVGETQYF. The chain is built from TRBV7-8 and TRBJ2-5, with D possibly TRBD2 on 5 matching bases. This CDR3 has 14 residues. Germline V gene sequence: CDR1 SGHVS, CDR2 FQNEAQ. With 1 base removed from V and 4 bases from J, the gap between germline ends came to 10 bases.

The V and J genes are TRBV2 and TRBJ1-4, with D unresolved. CDR1 is SNHLY and CDR2 is FYNNEI in the germline V gene. There are 13 residues in the CDR3. V lost 4 bases and J 5 bases, leaving 8 bases between the germline ends. CDR3 residues: CASSVYINEKLFF. The CDR3 coding sequence is TGTGCCAGCAGTGTATACATAAATGAAAAACTGTTTTTT.

This chain uses TRBV20-1 with TRBJ2-7; D is ambiguous. This CDR3 is built from 11 residues. The germline V and J ends were trimmed by 6 bases and 3 bases, with 9 bases remaining between them. Germline V gene sequence: CDR1 DFQATT, CDR2 SNEGSKA (reference sequence). The CDR3 DNA is TGCAGTGCGTCCCGGAGCTACGAGCAGTACTTC. Translation: CSASRSYEQYF.

V gene TRBV4-2 combines with J gene TRBJ2-2; D is uncertain. CDR1 is LGHNA, CDR2 YNFKEQ, per germline. Trimming shortened V by 0 bases and J by 5 bases, and 4 bases separated the two germline ends. The CDR3 runs to 13 residues. CDR3 in DNA: TGTGCCAGCAGCCAAGATTCAACCGGGGAGCTGTTTTTT. It codes for CASSQDSTGELFF.

The chain recombines TRBV9 with TRBJ2-7; possibly TRBD2 for D (5 bases). The V gene lost 3 bases and the J gene lost 1 base, with 14 bases spanning the gap. Germline CDR1 reads SGDLS; CDR2 reads YYNGEE. The CDR3 has 15 residues. The CDR3 sequence: CASSASLDLSYEQYF. The CDR3 DNA follows: TGTGCCAGCAGCGCTAGCCTAGATTTATCCTACGAGCAGTACTTC.

This clone was seen a few times. The same CDR3 can be traced to other DNA sequences in this sample. The rearrangement uses TRBV4-1 and TRBJ1-1; D not resolved. This CDR3 has 14 amino acids. V shed 0 bases and J shed 0 bases, with 5 bases lying between them. Per the germline V gene, CDR1 is MGHRA and CDR2 is YSYEKL. CDR3 bases: TGCGCCAGCAGCCAAGATTCCTTGAACACTGAAGCTTTCTTT. This sequence encodes CASSQDSLNTEAFF.

This clone was seen only a few times. This chain joins TRBV6-4 and TRBJ1-5; D call uncertain. This CDR3 region has 13 residues. The V end lost 6 bases, the J end lost 0 bases, and 6 bases lay between the germline ends. The germline CDR1 and CDR2 sequences are MRHNA and SNTAGT. Written as DNA, the CDR3 is TGTGCCAGCAGCTGGGTTAGCAATCAGCCCCAGCATTTT. This translates into CASSWVSNQPQHF.